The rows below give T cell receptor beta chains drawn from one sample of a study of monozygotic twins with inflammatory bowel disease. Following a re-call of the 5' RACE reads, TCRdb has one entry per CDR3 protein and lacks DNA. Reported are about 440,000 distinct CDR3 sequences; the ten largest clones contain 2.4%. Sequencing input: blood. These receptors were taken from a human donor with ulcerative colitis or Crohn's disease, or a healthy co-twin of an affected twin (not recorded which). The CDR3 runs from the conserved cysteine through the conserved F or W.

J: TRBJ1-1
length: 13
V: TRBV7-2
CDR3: CASSSRTGGWAFF

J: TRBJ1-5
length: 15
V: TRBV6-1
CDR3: CASSGNLAGNQPQHF

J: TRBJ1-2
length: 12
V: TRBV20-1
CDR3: CSASVPQGTNTF

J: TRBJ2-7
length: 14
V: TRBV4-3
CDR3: CASSQGRQTYEQYF

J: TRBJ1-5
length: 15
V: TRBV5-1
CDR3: CASSLATGTGQPQHF

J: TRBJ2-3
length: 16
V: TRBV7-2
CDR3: CASSLDRRLLTDTQYF

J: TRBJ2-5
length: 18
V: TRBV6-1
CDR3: CASSFRPPSGGVQETQYF

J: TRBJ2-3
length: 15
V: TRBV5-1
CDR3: CASSSRELSTDTQYF

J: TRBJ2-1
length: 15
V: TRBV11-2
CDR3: CASSPAGGTYNEQFF

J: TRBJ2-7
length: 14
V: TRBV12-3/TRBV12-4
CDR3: CASSPIAPNRKQYF

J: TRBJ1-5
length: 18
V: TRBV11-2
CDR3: CASSSPMGGAIAGQPQHF

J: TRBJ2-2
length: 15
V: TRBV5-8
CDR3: CASTKPGHWTGELFF

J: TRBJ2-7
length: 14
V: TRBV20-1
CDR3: CSATKTSGVHEQYF

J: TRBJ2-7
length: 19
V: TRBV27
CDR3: CASSPLGLAGGAHRYEQYF

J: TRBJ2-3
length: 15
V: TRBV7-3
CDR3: CASSLGAGDTDTQYF

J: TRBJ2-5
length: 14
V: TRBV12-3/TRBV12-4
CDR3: CASRDTGWTETQYF

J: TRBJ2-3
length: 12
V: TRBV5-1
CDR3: CASSWSGNTQYF

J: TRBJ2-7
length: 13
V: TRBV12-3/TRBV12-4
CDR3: CASSYRGTYEQYF

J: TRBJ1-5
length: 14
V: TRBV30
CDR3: CAWSLQAGNQPQHF

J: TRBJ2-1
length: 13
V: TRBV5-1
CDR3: CASSGSAQGGWFF

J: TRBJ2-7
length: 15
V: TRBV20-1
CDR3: CSARDPGHNSYEQYF

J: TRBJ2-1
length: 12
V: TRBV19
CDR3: CASSVGVLEQFF